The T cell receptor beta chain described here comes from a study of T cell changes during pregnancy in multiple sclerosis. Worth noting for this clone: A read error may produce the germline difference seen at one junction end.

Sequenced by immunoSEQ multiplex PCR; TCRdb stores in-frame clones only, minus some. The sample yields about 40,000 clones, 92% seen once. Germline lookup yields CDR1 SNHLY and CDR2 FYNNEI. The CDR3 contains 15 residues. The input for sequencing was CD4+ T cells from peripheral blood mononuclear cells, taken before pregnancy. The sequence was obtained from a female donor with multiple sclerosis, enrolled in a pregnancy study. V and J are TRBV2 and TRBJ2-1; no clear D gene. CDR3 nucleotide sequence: TGTGCCAGCAGTCAAGCTGGCCGCTCCTACAATGAGCAGTTCTTC. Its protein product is CASSQAGRSYNEQFF.